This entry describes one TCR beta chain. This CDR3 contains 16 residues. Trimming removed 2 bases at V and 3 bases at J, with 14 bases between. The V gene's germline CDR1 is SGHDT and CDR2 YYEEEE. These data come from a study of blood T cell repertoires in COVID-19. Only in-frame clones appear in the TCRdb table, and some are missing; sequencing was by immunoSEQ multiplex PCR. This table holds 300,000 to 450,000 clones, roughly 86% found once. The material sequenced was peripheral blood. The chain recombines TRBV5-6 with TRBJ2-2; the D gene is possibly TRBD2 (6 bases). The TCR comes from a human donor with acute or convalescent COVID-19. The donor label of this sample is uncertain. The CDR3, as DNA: TGTGCCAGCAGCTTAGCGTCCAGGGAGGACACCGGGGAGCTGTTTTTT. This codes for CASSLASREDTGELFF.